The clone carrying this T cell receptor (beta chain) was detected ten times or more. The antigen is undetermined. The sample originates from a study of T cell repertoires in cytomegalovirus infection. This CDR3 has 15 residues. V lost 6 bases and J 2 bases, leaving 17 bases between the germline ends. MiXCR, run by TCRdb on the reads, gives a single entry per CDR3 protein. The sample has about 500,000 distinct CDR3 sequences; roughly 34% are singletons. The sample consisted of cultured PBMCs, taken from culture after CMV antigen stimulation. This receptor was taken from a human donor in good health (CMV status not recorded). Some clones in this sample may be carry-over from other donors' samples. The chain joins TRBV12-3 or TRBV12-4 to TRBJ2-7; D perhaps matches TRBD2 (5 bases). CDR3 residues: CASSLVQRRPYEQYF. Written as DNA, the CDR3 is TGTGCCAGCAGCCTTGTTCAGCGGAGGCCCTACGAGCAGTACTTC.